This TCR beta chain was captured in a study of shared clonotypes between healthy human individuals. General study findings and limits: Estimated richness was generally greater in naive than memory subsets. Donors were few, which limited the genetic and exposure-history diversity represented.

Germline assignment: CDR1 MDHEN and CDR2 SYDVKM. V was pared by 6 bases and J by 6 bases, with 11 bases of the junction left unmatched. This CDR3 spans 15 amino acids. TCRdb's copy holds only in-frame clones and misses some; the assay was immunoSEQ multiplex PCR. The sample yields 950,000 to 1,100,000 clones, approximately 78% seen once. Note on this clone: Its antigen is unknown.

The gene calls are TRBV28 and TRBJ2-7, with 10 positions matching TRBD2. The sequenced material came from memory CD4+ T cells from PBMCs. The subset is: CD45RA-negative fraction. The TCR sequence derives from a man between 18 and 35 years old in good health. Some clones in this sample may be carry-over from other donors' samples. This CDR3 is CASREGTSAISEQYF. The CDR3 coding sequence is TGTGCCAGCAGGGAAGGGACTAGCGCGATTTCCGAGCAGTACTTC.